This passage covers 18 T cell receptor beta chains from one sample sequenced in a study of T cell responses to AZD1222 COVID-19 vaccine. Sequenced by immunoSEQ multiplex PCR; TCRdb stores in-frame clones only, minus some. The table shows more than 70,000 clones, with approximately 90% occurring only once. Sequencing was performed on peripheral blood, taken 28 days after the second AZD1222 dose. These receptors came from an adult who received the AZD1222 COVID-19 vaccine.

The chain combines TRBV5-4 with TRBJ1-4; 7 nucleotides match TRBD1. With 3 bases clipped from V and 0 bases from J, the junction kept 8 bases outside the gene matches. The CDR3 covers 17 residues. Looked up from germline, CDR1 is SGHNT and CDR2 is YYREEE (reference sequence). CDR3 region: CASSSKITGATNEKLFF. For the CDR3, the DNA is TGTGCCAGCAGCTCCAAAATTACAGGGGCAACTAATGAAAAACTGTTTTTT.

The rearrangement uses TRBV10-3 and TRBJ1-1; D unclear. The CDR3 length is 13 residues. V was pared by 7 bases and J by 0 bases, with 9 bases between. Germline V gives CDR1 ENHRY, CDR2 SYGVKD. In nucleotides, the CDR3 is TGTGCCATCACTGAAGGACTGAACACTGAAGCTTTCTTT. Its protein product is CAITEGLNTEAFF.

The chain recombines TRBV24-1 with TRBJ2-3, with TRBD2 as a possible D gene (5 bases). Looked up from germline, CDR1 is KGHDR and CDR2 is SFDVKD. CDR3 length: 16 residues. V dropped 4 bases and J dropped 0 bases, with 13 bases sitting between them. CDR3 DNA: TGTGCCACCAGTGACAGGTCAGCGGCTAGCACAGATACGCAGTATTTT. This codes for CATSDRSAASTDTQYF.

J is TRBJ2-1 and V is TRBV12-5; TRBD2 aligns across 11 bases. CDR3 length equals 19 residues. Germline CDR1 is LGHNT and CDR2 is FRNRAP. J gave up 3 bases and V 1 base, and 11 bases lay outside the gene matches. As DNA, the CDR3 is TGTGCTAGTGGTTTGGCCCTAACCCCCACTAGCGGGAGCTACAATGAGCAGTTCTTC. Encoded protein: CASGLALTPTSGSYNEQFF.

This clone was seen more than once but under ten times. The chain combines TRBV10-3 with TRBJ2-7; 8 bases line up with TRBD2. Germline CDR1 reads ENHRY; CDR2 reads SYGVKD. V was pared by 5 bases and J by 3 bases, with 6 bases of the junction left unmatched. The CDR3 has 14 amino acids. This chain's CDR3 is CAISRGLDDYEQYF. The CDR3 DNA is TGTGCCATCAGTAGGGGACTAGACGACTACGAGCAGTACTTC.

The rearrangement uses TRBV7-3 and TRBJ2-2, with 8 bases that match TRBD2. Germline loops: CDR1 SGHTA, CDR2 FQGTGA. Trimming cost V 5 bases and J 6 bases; bases outside gene matches: 8. CDR3 length equals 15 residues. DNA of the CDR3: TGTGCCAGCAGCCCGGGGGGGAGTAAGTCCGGGGAGCTGTTTTTT. Translating it yields CASSPGGSKSGELFF.

The genes are TRBV25-1 and TRBJ2-7; TRBD2 matches at 8 bases. CDR3 size: 13 residues. Germline V gene sequence: CDR1 MGHDK, CDR2 SYGVNS. The V and J ends lost 3 bases and 9 bases, in that order; junction bases with no gene match: 7. CDR3 sequence (DNA): TGTGCCAGCAGTGACTCACTAGCGGCAGGGCAGTACTTC. Translating it yields CASSDSLAAGQYF.

This clone was observed a single time. The chain links TRBV9 to TRBJ2-1; possibly TRBD1 for D (6 bases). The germline V gene has CDR1 SGDLS and CDR2 YYNGEE. The V gene lost 0 bases and the J gene lost 2 bases, with 9 bases spanning the gap. CDR3 size: 15 residues. Here the CDR3 reads CASSVAGGPYNEQFF. For the CDR3, the DNA is TGTGCCAGCAGCGTAGCTGGGGGCCCCTACAATGAGCAGTTCTTC.

The chain has TRBV3-1 (or the pseudogene TRBV3-2) and TRBJ1-3; TRBD1 is a possible D gene (6 bases). The germline V gene has CDR1 LGHDT and CDR2 YNNKEL (reference sequence). V lost 0 bases and J lost 2, with 11 bases in between. The CDR3 length is 16 residues. The CDR3 DNA follows: TGTGCCAGCAGCCAAGAAGGGGGGAGTACTGGAAACACCATATATTTT. The encoded protein is CASSQEGGSTGNTIYF.

The count of this clone is one. The chain joins TRBV7-3 to TRBJ2-1; D unresolved. The CDR3 runs 16 residues. Looked up from germline, CDR1 is SGHTA and CDR2 is FQGTGA. V lost 2 bases, J lost 5 bases, and 16 bases lay in between. CDR3 amino acids: CASSLLGNGPNNEQFF. The CDR3 DNA sequence: TGTGCCAGCAGCTTACTGGGTAATGGGCCCAACAATGAGCAGTTCTTC.

The chain couples TRBV18 to TRBJ1-4, with 9 bases lining up with TRBD1. The V segment lost 3 bases and the J segment 13 bases; nucleotides outside the gene matches: 12. CDR3 length: 15 amino acids. The germline CDR1 and CDR2 sequences are KGHSH and LQKENI. The CDR3 region has the DNA TGTGCCAGCTCACCCCGGGACAGGGCCCATCGGGGACTGTTTTTT. Translating gives CASSPRDRAHRGLFF.

The chain uses TRBV25-1 and TRBJ1-2; D perhaps matches TRBD1 (5 bases). The CDR3 is made up of 11 amino acids. Germline V gene data show CDR1 as MGHDK and CDR2 as SYGVNS. Trimming pared 5 bases from V and 7 bases from J, leaving 8 bases between. The CDR3 is CASSIQGGYTF. The DNA of the CDR3 is TGTGCCAGCAGTATTCAGGGTGGCTACACCTTC.

V usage is TRBV19 and J usage is TRBJ2-3; possibly TRBD1 or TRBD2 for D (5 bases each). The CDR3 length is 14 residues. Trimming shortened V by 4 bases and J by 6 bases, and 14 bases separated the two germline ends. Germline V gene lookup returns CDR1 LNHDA and CDR2 SQIVND (reference sequence). The CDR3 coding sequence is TGTGCCAGTAGTAGAGGGGACCCGAGGGATACGCAGTATTTT. It translates to CASSRGDPRDTQYF.

This CDR3 is CASSDSGTGDEAFF. The CDR3 DNA reads TGTGCCAGCAGTGACTCCGGGACAGGGGATGAAGCTTTCTTT. The chain combines TRBV28 with TRBJ1-1, with TRBD1 matching over 10 bases. CDR3 length equals 14 residues. The junction had 7 bases not matched to a gene; V was cut back by 5 bases and J by 7 bases. Germline values: CDR1 MDHEN, CDR2 SYDVKM.

The V call is TRBV3-1 (or the pseudogene TRBV3-2), the J call TRBJ2-5; D perhaps matches TRBD2 (5 bases). Germline V gives CDR1 LGHDT, CDR2 YNNKEL (reference sequence). Trimming took off 1 base at V and 5 bases at J, with 8 bases between the two ends. This CDR3 is 13 amino acids long. CDR3: CASSQGGYETQYF. The CDR3 DNA reads TGTGCCAGCAGCCAAGGCGGGTATGAGACCCAGTACTTC.

The chain recombines TRBV25-1 with TRBJ2-5; 7 bases line up with TRBD2. Germline V CDR1 and CDR2: MGHDK, SYGVNS. The length of the CDR3 is 13 residues. V shed 5 bases and J 5 bases; nucleotides not matched to a gene: 5. Here the CDR3 DNA reads TGTGCCAGCAGTCCCAGGGAGGGTGAGACCCAGTACTTC. This translates into CASSPREGETQYF.

This sequence joins TRBV4-3 and TRBJ1-6, with 8 bases that match TRBD1. V lost 4 bases to trimming and J lost 9 bases; unmatched junction nucleotides: 11. CDR1 is LGHNA and CDR2 is YSLEER in the germline V gene. The length of the CDR3 is 16 residues. CDR3 amino acids: CASSPSRQGRSSPLHF. In DNA, the CDR3 is TGCGCCAGCAGCCCGTCCCGACAGGGGAGGAGTTCACCCCTCCACTTT.

This chain links TRBV9 with TRBJ1-2; no clear D gene. The CDR3 is 14 residues long. Germline assignment: CDR1 SGDLS and CDR2 YYNGEE. Trimming removed 0 bases at V and 3 bases at J, with 9 bases between. The DNA for the CDR3 is TGTGCCAGCAGCGTAGCCACGGGAGACTATGGCTACACCTTC. Amino acid sequence: CASSVATGDYGYTF.